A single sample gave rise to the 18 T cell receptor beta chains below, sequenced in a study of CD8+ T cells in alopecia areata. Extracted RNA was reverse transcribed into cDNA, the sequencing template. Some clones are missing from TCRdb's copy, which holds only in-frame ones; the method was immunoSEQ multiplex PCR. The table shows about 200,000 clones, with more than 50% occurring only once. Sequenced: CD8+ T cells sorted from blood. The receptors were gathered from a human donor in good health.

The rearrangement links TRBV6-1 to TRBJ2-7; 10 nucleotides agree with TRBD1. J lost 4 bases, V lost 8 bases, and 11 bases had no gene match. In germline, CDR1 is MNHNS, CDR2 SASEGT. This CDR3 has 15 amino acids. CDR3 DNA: TGTGCCAGCGGAGCCTTCACGGGACAGGGGTACGAGCAGTACTTC. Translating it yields CASGAFTGQGYEQYF.

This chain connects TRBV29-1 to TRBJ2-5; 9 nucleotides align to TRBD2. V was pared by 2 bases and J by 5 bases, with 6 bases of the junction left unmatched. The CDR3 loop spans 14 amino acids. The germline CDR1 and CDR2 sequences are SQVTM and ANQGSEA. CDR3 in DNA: TGCAGCGTTGAACGCGGGGGGGCCTGGGAGACCCAGTACTTC. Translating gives CSVERGGAWETQYF.

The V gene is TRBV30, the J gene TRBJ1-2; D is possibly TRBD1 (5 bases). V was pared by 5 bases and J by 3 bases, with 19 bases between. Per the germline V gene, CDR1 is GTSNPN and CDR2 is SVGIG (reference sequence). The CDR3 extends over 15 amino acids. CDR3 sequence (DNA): TGTGCCTGGGATTCTCTCGGACACGCTTACTATGGCTACACCTTC. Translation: CAWDSLGHAYYGYTF.

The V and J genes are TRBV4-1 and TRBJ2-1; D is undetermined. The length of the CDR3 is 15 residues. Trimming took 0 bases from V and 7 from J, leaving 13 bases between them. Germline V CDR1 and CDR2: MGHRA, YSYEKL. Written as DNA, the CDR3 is TGCGCCAGCAGCCAAGAGAGTTGGCCCGAAAATGAGCAGTTCTTC. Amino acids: CASSQESWPENEQFF.

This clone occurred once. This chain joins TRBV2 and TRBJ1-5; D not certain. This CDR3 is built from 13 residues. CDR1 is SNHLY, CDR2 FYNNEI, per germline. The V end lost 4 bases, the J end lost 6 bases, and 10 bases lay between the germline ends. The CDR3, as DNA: TGTGCCAGCAGTGGGTGGCCGGGTCAGCCCCAGCATTTT. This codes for CASSGWPGQPQHF.

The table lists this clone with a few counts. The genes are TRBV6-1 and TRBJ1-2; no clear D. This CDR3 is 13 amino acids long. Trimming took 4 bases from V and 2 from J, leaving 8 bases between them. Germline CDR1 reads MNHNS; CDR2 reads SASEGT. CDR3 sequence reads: CASSVGVNYGYTF. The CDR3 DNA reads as TGTGCCAGCAGTGTCGGGGTCAACTATGGCTACACCTTC.

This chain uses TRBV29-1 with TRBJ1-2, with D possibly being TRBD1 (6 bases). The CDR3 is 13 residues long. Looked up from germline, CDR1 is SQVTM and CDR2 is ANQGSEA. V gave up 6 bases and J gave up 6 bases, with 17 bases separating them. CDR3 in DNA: TGCAGCGTATCACCTCAGGGGCGGGATGGCTACACCTTC. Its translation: CSVSPQGRDGYTF. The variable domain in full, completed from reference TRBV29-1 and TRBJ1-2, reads SAVISQKPSRDICQRGTSLTIQCQVDSQVTMMFWYRQQPGQSLTLIATANQGSEATYESGFVIDKFPISRPNLTFSTLTVSNMSPEDSSIYLCSVSPQGRDGYTFGSGTRLTVV.

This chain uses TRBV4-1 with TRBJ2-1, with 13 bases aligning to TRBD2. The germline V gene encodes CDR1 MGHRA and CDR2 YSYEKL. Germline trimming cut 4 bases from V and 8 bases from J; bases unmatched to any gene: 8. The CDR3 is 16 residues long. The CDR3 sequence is CASSLPTSGGPHEQFF. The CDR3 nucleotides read TGCGCCAGCAGCCTACCGACTAGCGGGGGGCCTCATGAGCAGTTCTTC.

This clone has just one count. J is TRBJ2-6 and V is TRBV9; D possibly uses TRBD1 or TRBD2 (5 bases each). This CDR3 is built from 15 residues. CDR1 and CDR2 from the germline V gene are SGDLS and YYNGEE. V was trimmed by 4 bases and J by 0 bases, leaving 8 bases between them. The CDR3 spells CASSSRGSGANVLTF. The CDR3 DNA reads TGTGCCAGCAGCTCGAGGGGCTCTGGGGCCAACGTCCTGACTTTC.

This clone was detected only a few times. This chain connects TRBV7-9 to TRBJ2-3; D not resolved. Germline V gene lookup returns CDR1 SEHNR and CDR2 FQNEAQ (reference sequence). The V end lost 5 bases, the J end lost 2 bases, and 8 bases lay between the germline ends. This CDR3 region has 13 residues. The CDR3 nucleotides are TGTGCCAGCAGCCCCATGAACACAGATACGCAGTATTTT. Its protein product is CASSPMNTDTQYF.

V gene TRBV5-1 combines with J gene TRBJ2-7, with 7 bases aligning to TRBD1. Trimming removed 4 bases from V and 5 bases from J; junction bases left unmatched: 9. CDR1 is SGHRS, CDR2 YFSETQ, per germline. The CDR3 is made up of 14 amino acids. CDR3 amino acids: CASSKRQGTDEQYF. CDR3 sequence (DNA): TGCGCCAGCAGCAAACGACAGGGTACGGACGAGCAGTACTTC.

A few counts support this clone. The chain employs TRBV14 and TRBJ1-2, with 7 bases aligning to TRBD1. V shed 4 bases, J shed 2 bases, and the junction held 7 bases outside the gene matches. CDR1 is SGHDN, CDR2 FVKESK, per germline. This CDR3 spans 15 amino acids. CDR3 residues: CASSPWDSTNYGYTF. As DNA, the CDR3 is TGTGCCAGCAGCCCTTGGGACAGCACAAACTATGGCTACACCTTC. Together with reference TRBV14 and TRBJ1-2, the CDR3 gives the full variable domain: EAGVTQFPSHSVIEKGQTVTLRCDPISGHDNLYWYRRVMGKEIKFLLHFVKESKQDESGMPNNRFLAERTGGTYSTLKVQPAELEDSGVYFCASSPWDSTNYGYTFGSGTRLTVV.

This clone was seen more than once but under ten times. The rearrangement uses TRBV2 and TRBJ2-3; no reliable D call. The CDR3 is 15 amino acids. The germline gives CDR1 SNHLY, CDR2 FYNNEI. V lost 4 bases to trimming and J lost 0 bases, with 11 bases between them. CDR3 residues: CASSVLRSSTDTQYF. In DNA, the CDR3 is TGTGCCAGCAGTGTACTGCGGTCTAGCACAGATACGCAGTATTTT.

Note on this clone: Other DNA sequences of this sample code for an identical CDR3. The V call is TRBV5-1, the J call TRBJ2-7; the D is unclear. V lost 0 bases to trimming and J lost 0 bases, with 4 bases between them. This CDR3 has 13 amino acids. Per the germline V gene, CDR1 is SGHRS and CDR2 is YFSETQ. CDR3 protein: CASSLDVSYEQYF. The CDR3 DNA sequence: TGCGCCAGCAGCTTGGATGTCTCCTACGAGCAGTACTTC.

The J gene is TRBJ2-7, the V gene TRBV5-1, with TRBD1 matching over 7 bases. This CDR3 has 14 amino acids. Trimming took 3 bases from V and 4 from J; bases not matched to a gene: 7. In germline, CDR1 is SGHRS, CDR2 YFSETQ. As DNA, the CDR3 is TGCGCCAGCAGCTCCTGGACAGGCGATTACGAGCAGTACTTC. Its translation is CASSSWTGDYEQYF.

The CDR3 protein is CASSPSPGSHPQYF. Written as DNA, the CDR3 is TGCGCCAGCAGCCCGTCCCCCGGCTCGCACCCGCAGTATTTT. The rearrangement joins TRBV4-1 to TRBJ2-3, with D unresolved. Deletions cut 4 bases from V and 10 bases from J, with 18 bases between. The CDR3 loop spans 14 amino acids. CDR1 and CDR2 (germline): MGHRA, YSYEKL.

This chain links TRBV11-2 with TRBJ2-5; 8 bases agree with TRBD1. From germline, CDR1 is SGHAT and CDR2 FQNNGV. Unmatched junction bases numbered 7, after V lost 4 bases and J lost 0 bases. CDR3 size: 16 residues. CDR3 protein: CASSYGDRPYQETQYF. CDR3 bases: TGTGCCAGCAGCTATGGGGACAGGCCGTACCAAGAGACCCAGTACTTC.

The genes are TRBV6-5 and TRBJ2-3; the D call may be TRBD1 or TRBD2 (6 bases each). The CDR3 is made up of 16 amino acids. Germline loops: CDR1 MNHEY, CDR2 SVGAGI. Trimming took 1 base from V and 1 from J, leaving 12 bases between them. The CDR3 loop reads CASSYWGAGGTDTQYF. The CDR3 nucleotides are TGTGCCAGCAGTTACTGGGGGGCAGGGGGCACAGATACGCAGTATTTT.